These T cell receptor beta chains were read from a single sample in a study of OX40 agonist ivuxolimab in advanced cancers. Libraries were prepared by immunoSEQ multiplex PCR; TCRdb keeps only in-frame clonotypes and omits some of them. The sample yields about 41,000 clones, around four fifths seen once. Source: CD4+ or CD8+ T cells sorted from blood, taken in a trial of the OX40 agonist ivuxolimab. Every receptor here comes from an adult with an advanced solid tumor such as melanoma, head and neck, liver or kidney cancer. Each CDR3 is given with its conserved first and last residue. The order of the fields is D gene, V gene, clone size, J gene, CDR3 DNA, CDR3 protein. A D gene is named only where the DNA matches it firmly. The listing skips clone size in some rows; elsewhere it reads once, few, many or a size class.

d_call: -
v_call: TRBV4-2
clone_size: -
j_call: TRBJ2-3
cdr3_nt: TGTGCCAGCAGCCAACTCCTTGCAGATACGCAGTATTTT
cdr3_aa: CASSQLLADTQYF

d_call: TRBD1
v_call: TRBV19
clone_size: -
j_call: TRBJ2-7
cdr3_nt: TGTGCCAGTAGTCCCCCGTGGACAGGGACATCCTCCTACGAGCAGTACTTC
cdr3_aa: CASSPPWTGTSSYEQYF

d_call: -
v_call: TRBV7-9
clone_size: -
j_call: TRBJ1-3
cdr3_nt: TGTGCCAGCAGCCAAGATGCGGTGGCAGCAGGAAACACCATATATTTT
cdr3_aa: CASSQDAVAAGNTIYF

d_call: TRBD2
v_call: TRBV7-9
clone_size: -
j_call: TRBJ2-2
cdr3_nt: TGTGCCAGCAGTATTAGCGGGAGGAACACCGGGGAGCTGTTTTTT
cdr3_aa: CASSISGRNTGELFF

d_call: TRBD1
v_call: TRBV7-9
clone_size: few
j_call: TRBJ2-3
cdr3_nt: TGTGCCAGCAGCTTTGGACAGGCCGGAGCAGATACGCAGTATTTT
cdr3_aa: CASSFGQAGADTQYF

d_call: TRBD1
v_call: TRBV7-9
clone_size: -
j_call: TRBJ1-2
cdr3_nt: TGTGCCAGCAGCCTCCGGACAGGGTCCTATGGCTACACCTTC
cdr3_aa: CASSLRTGSYGYTF

d_call: TRBD2
v_call: TRBV10-3
clone_size: once
j_call: TRBJ2-7
cdr3_nt: TGTGCCATCAGTGGACTAGCGGGAGACTACGAGCAGTACTTC
cdr3_aa: CAISGLAGDYEQYF

d_call: -
v_call: TRBV5-1
clone_size: -
j_call: TRBJ2-3
cdr3_nt: TGCGCCAGCAGCTTGGGAAGCGGGAGCACAGATACGCAGTATTTT
cdr3_aa: CASSLGSGSTDTQYF

d_call: TRBD1
v_call: TRBV7-6
clone_size: once
j_call: TRBJ2-3
cdr3_nt: TGTGCCAGCAGCTGGACAGGCCATGGCACAGATACGCAGTATTTT
cdr3_aa: CASSWTGHGTDTQYF

d_call: TRBD1
v_call: TRBV5-5
clone_size: once
j_call: TRBJ1-5
cdr3_nt: TGTGCCAGCAGCTTGGTGGACAGGGAAAATCAGCCCCAGCATTTT
cdr3_aa: CASSLVDRENQPQHF

d_call: TRBD1
v_call: TRBV28
clone_size: once
j_call: TRBJ1-4
cdr3_nt: TGTGCCAGCAAGACGGGACAGGGATCGGGTAATGAAAAACTGTTTTTT
cdr3_aa: CASKTGQGSGNEKLFF

d_call: -
v_call: TRBV5-1
clone_size: -
j_call: TRBJ2-2
cdr3_nt: TGCGCCAGCAGCTTCGGTGTCGCGAACACCGGGGAGCTGTTTTTT
cdr3_aa: CASSFGVANTGELFF

d_call: -
v_call: TRBV7-2
clone_size: -
j_call: TRBJ2-2
cdr3_nt: TGTGCCAGCAGCTTAGCGAGCCTTGGACAGACCCCCGGGGAGCTGTTTTTT
cdr3_aa: CASSLASLGQTPGELFF

d_call: TRBD2
v_call: TRBV28
clone_size: once
j_call: TRBJ2-7
cdr3_nt: TGTGCCAGCACGGACGTTCGGGGGGAGAACTACTTC
cdr3_aa: CASTDVRGENYF

d_call: TRBD1
v_call: TRBV19
clone_size: once
j_call: TRBJ1-6
cdr3_nt: TGTGCCAGTAGTAATCGGGTCGGACAGGGGGCAAATTCACCCCTCCACTTT
cdr3_aa: CASSNRVGQGANSPLHF

d_call: TRBD2
v_call: TRBV6-5
clone_size: -
j_call: TRBJ2-1
cdr3_nt: TGTGCCAGCAAAAATAGCGGGGGGGGGAATGAGCAGTTCTTC
cdr3_aa: CASKNSGGGNEQFF

d_call: -
v_call: TRBV19
clone_size: -
j_call: TRBJ1-2
cdr3_nt: TGTGCCAGTAGTACCCAGGGGCGATATGGCTACACCTTC
cdr3_aa: CASSTQGRYGYTF

d_call: -
v_call: TRBV7-9
clone_size: -
j_call: TRBJ1-5
cdr3_nt: TGTGCCAGCAGCTTGGGGGGTCAGCCCCAGCATTTT
cdr3_aa: CASSLGGQPQHF

d_call: -
v_call: TRBV15
clone_size: -
j_call: TRBJ2-1
cdr3_nt: TGTGCCACCAGCAGAGATTTGAGTTATGAGCAGTTCTTC
cdr3_aa: CATSRDLSYEQFF

d_call: -
v_call: TRBV30
clone_size: once
j_call: TRBJ2-7
cdr3_nt: TGTGCCTGGAGTTATCCGGGCTCTGCCGGATACGAGCAGTACTTC
cdr3_aa: CAWSYPGSAGYEQYF

d_call: -
v_call: TRBV6-6
clone_size: -
j_call: TRBJ2-6
cdr3_nt: TGTGCCAGTCACCGGGGGGCATCTGGGGCCAACGTCCTGACTTTC
cdr3_aa: CASHRGASGANVLTF

d_call: TRBD1
v_call: TRBV7-9
clone_size: -
j_call: TRBJ2-2
cdr3_nt: TGTGCCCGCCCCTTCGGACAGGGGAAGAACACCGGGGAGCTGTTTTTT
cdr3_aa: CARPFGQGKNTGELFF

d_call: -
v_call: TRBV2
clone_size: -
j_call: TRBJ2-4
cdr3_nt: TGTGCCAGCAGTGAAGCGCTAATAGGGGGAGGGCTTCTAGCCAAAAACATTCAGTACTTC
cdr3_aa: CASSEALIGGGLLAKNIQYF

d_call: TRBD1
v_call: TRBV11-3
clone_size: -
j_call: TRBJ2-6
cdr3_nt: TGTGCCAGCACCCGAGCTGGCGACAGGGGGTTTGGCTCTGGGGCCAACGTCCTGACTTTC
cdr3_aa: CASTRAGDRGFGSGANVLTF

d_call: -
v_call: TRBV20-1
clone_size: -
j_call: TRBJ1-5
cdr3_nt: TGCAGTGCTAGAGGCCGGGACACCCAGCATTTT
cdr3_aa: CSARGRDTQHF

d_call: -
v_call: TRBV15
clone_size: once
j_call: TRBJ1-5
cdr3_nt: TGTGCCACCAGCAGAGAGTATCAGCCCCAGCATTTT
cdr3_aa: CATSREYQPQHF

d_call: -
v_call: TRBV30
clone_size: few
j_call: TRBJ2-1
cdr3_nt: TGTGCCTGGAGTTGGTCAGGAGGTCCCGCCAATGAGCAGTTCTTC
cdr3_aa: CAWSWSGGPANEQFF

d_call: -
v_call: TRBV30
clone_size: -
j_call: TRBJ1-1
cdr3_nt: TGTGCCTGGACCCGAGAGGGAGCCACTGAAGCTTTCTTT
cdr3_aa: CAWTREGATEAFF

d_call: -
v_call: TRBV21-1
clone_size: -
j_call: TRBJ2-7
cdr3_nt: TGTGCCAGCAGCAAAGACCTGGGACTAGCGGACTACGAGCAGTACTTC
cdr3_aa: CASSKDLGLADYEQYF

d_call: -
v_call: TRBV6-1
clone_size: few
j_call: TRBJ1-2
cdr3_nt: TGTGCCAGCAGTGAAGATGGGGGAGTAGGCGGCTACACCTTC
cdr3_aa: CASSEDGGVGGYTF

d_call: TRBD2
v_call: TRBV7-2
clone_size: -
j_call: TRBJ2-3
cdr3_nt: TGTGCCAGCAGCGTCCGGGACGGGGGACTAGCGAGAACAGATACGCAGTATTTT
cdr3_aa: CASSVRDGGLARTDTQYF

d_call: TRBD2
v_call: TRBV19
clone_size: -
j_call: TRBJ2-3
cdr3_nt: TGTGCCAGTAGTTGGGGAGGGGATACGCAGTATTTT
cdr3_aa: CASSWGGDTQYF